This T cell receptor beta chain is drawn from a study of breast tumors, draining lymph nodes, adjacent tissues. Study-wide results and caveats: Data fit most tumor T cells coming from lymph node, expanding in tumor. Tumor and nontumor repertoires were significantly more similar in luminal-like than in basal-like breast cancer.

Germline-derived CDR1 and CDR2 are MNHEY and SMNVEV (reference sequence). This CDR3 is built from 13 residues. The ends were cut back, 6 bases at V and 6 bases at J, with 12 bases in the middle. This clonotype has a count of ten or more. Its antigen is still unknown. Samples came from axillary lymph nodes draining the breast cancer. TCRdb re-analysed the multiplex PCR reads in MiXCR, keeping a single row per CDR3 protein. The profile shows fewer than 300,000 distinct CDR3 sequences, 32% of them singletons. This TCR was sampled from a female donor with breast cancer. Some clones in this sample may be carry-over from other donors' samples. Sequences were obtained from axillary lymph node tissue. The J gene is TRBJ2-1, the V gene TRBV27; a possible D gene is TRBD1 (6 bases). CDR3 nucleotide sequence: TGTGCCAGCAGGAACAGGGCCCGCAATGAGCAGTTCTTC. It is translated as CASRNRARNEQFF.